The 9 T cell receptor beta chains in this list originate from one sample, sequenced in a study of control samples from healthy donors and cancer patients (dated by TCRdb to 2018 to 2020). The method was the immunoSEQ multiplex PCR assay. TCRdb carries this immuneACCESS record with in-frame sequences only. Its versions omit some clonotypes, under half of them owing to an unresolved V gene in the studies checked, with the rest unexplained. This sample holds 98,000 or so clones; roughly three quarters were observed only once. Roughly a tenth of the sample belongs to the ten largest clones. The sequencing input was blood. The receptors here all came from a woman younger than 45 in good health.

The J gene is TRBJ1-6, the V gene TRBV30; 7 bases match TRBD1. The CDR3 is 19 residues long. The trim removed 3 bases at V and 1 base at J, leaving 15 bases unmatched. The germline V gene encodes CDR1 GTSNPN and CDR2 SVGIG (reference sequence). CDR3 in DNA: TGTGCCTGGAGGGTACAGGGGACTCTCACTGGATCCTATAATTCACCCCTCCACTTT. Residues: CAWRVQGTLTGSYNSPLHF.

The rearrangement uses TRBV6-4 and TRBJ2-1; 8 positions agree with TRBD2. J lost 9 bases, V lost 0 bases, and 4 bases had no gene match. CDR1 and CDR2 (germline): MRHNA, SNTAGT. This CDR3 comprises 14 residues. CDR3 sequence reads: CASSDSPGGSEQFF. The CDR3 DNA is TGTGCCAGCAGTGACTCCCCGGGGGGGAGTGAGCAGTTCTTC.

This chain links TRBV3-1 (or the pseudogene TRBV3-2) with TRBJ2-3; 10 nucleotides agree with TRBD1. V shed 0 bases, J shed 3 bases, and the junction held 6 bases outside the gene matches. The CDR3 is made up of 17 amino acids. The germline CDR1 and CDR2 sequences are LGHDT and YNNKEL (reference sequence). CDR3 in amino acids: CASSQDLGDRGTDTQYF. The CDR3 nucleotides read TGTGCCAGCAGCCAAGATCTGGGGGACAGGGGAACAGATACGCAGTATTTT.

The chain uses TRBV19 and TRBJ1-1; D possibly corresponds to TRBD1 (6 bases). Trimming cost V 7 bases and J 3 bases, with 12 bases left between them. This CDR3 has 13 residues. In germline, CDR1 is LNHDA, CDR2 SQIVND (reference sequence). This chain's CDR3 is CASMGGAHTEAFF. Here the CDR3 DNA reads TGTGCCAGTATGGGGGGCGCCCACACTGAAGCTTTCTTT.

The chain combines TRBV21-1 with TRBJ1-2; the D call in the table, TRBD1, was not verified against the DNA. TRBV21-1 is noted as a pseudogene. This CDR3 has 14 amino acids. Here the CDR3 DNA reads TGTGCCAGCGTCCCGGGACAGGGGGTGTATGGCTACACCTTC. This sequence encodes CASVPGQGVYGYTF.

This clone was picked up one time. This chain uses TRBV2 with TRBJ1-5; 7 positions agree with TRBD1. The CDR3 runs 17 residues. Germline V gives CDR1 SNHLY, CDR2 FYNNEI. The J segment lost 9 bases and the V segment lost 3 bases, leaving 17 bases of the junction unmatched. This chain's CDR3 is CASSESRVGTVVRPQHF. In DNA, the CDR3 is TGTGCCAGCAGTGAGTCTCGTGTGGGGACAGTCGTTAGGCCCCAGCATTTT.

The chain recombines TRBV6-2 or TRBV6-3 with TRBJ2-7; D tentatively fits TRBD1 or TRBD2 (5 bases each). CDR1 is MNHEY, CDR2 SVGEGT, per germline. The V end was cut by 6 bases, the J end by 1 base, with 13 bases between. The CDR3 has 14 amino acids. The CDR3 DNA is TGTGCCAGCAGCCGAGGGACGGCTTCCTACGAGCAGTACTTC. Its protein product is CASSRGTASYEQYF.

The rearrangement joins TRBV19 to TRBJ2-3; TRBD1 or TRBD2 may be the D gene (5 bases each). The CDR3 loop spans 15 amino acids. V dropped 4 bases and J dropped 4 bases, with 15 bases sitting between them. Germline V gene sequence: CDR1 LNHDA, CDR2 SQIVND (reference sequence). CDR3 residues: CASSTGTDLADTQYF. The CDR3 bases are TGTGCCAGTAGTACCGGGACGGACCTCGCAGATACGCAGTATTTT.

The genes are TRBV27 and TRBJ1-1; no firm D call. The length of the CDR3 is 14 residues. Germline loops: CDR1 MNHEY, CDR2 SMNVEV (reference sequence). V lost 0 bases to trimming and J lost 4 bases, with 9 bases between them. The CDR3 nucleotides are TGTGCCAGCAGTTTATCCCAGCGGGGCACTGAAGCTTTCTTT. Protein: CASSLSQRGTEAFF.